This T cell receptor beta chain emerged from a study of cytomegalovirus exposure and HLA in healthy donors. The PCR contained 60 Vbeta and 13 Jbeta primers. Profiled with immunoSEQ multiplex PCR; TCRdb holds only in-frame clones, not every one. The sample carries 65,000 to 85,000 clones, approximately 67% recorded once. This cohort consisted of healthy bone marrow donors. In germline, CDR1 is SNHLY, CDR2 FYNNEI. The CDR3 consists of 15 residues. Trimming removed 0 bases from V and 6 bases from J, with 12 bases in between. The receptor comes from a woman aged 25 to 39 in good health and CMV-seronegative. Sample: PBMCs. The rearrangement links TRBV2 to TRBJ1-5, with a possible D match to TRBD1 (5 bases). This CDR3 reads CASSEARGAAQPQHF. In DNA, the CDR3 is TGTGCCAGCAGTGAAGCTCGCGGGGCGGCTCAGCCCCAGCATTTT.